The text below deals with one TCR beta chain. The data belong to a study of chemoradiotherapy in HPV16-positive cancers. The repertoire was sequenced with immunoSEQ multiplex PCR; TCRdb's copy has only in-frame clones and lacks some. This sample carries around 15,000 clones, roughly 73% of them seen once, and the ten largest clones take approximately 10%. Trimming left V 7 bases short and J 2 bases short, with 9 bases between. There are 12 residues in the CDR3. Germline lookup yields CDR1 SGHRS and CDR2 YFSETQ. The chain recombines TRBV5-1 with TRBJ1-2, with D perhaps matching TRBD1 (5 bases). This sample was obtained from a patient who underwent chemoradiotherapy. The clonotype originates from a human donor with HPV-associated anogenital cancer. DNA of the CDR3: TGCGCCAGCCAGGGCGGGAACTATGGCTACACCTTC. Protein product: CASQGGNYGYTF.